Listed below are T cell receptor beta chains from one sample, sequenced in a study of PD-1 blockade in classical Hodgkin lymphoma. Assay: immunoSEQ multiplex PCR; the TCRdb copy retains only in-frame clones and omits some. The data hold about 110,000 clones, with 80% to 90% observed a single time. The specimen was peripheral blood mononuclear cells (PBMCs), collected before the second cycle of nivolumab. The origin of the receptors is a human donor with classical Hodgkin lymphoma. CDR3s include the opening cysteine and the closing phenylalanine or tryptophan.

V gene: TRBV4-3
J gene: TRBJ2-7
CDR3 protein: CASSQDRLAGDEQYF

V gene: TRBV21-1
J gene: TRBJ2-1
CDR3 protein: CASSKRGGYEQFF

V gene: TRBV27
J gene: TRBJ2-1
CDR3 protein: CASRLAGGPNEQFF

V gene: TRBV6-5
J gene: TRBJ2-7
CDR3 protein: CASSYGGLAGAYEQYF

V gene: TRBV2
J gene: TRBJ1-5
CDR3 protein: CASSNDPNQPQHF

V gene: TRBV6-5
J gene: TRBJ1-1
CDR3 protein: CASSYSEGTEAFF

V gene: TRBV4-1
J gene: TRBJ2-2
CDR3 protein: CASRAGLARANTGELFF

V gene: TRBV6-5
J gene: TRBJ2-2
CDR3 protein: CASSYEGTWNTGELFF

V gene: TRBV5-1
J gene: TRBJ2-7
CDR3 protein: CASSLGDHTRSYEQYF

V gene: TRBV14
J gene: TRBJ2-1
CDR3 protein: CASSQEGAGGIDEQFF

V gene: TRBV4-1
J gene: TRBJ2-5
CDR3 protein: CASSHPSGQETQYF

V gene: TRBV5-8
J gene: TRBJ2-1
CDR3 protein: CASSDRLAGTRFF

V gene: TRBV28
J gene: TRBJ2-7
CDR3 protein: CASSDQGLYEQYF

V gene: TRBV7-9
J gene: TRBJ2-3
CDR3 protein: CASSSHSGSTDTQYF

V gene: TRBV2
J gene: TRBJ1-5
CDR3 protein: CASSDQVSNQPQHF

V gene: TRBV5-4
J gene: TRBJ2-1
CDR3 protein: CASRLLKIGGVYNEQFF

V gene: TRBV11-3
J gene: TRBJ2-1
CDR3 protein: CASSGDSPYNEQFF

V gene: TRBV6-5
J gene: TRBJ2-6
CDR3 protein: CASREQGTGANVLTF

V gene: TRBV30
J gene: TRBJ2-5
CDR3 protein: CAWSVPLLGTQYF

V gene: TRBV7-7
J gene: TRBJ2-5
CDR3 protein: CASSRTWGGQETQYF